The clone carrying this T cell receptor (beta chain) was observed a handful of times. Its antigen is not identified. The data were obtained in a study of T cells in localized non-small cell lung cancer. The study's findings and limits: Among the tissues sampled, uninvolved adjacent lung had the highest T cell clonality, above tumor.

Some clones are missing from TCRdb's copy, which holds only in-frame ones; the method was immunoSEQ multiplex PCR. The table has about 46,000 clones, around 86% seen once; the top ten hold roughly 17%. V dropped 3 bases and J dropped 2; count of bases not matched to a gene: 5. Germline CDR1 MGHRA, CDR2 YSYEKL. The CDR3 runs 16 residues. This clonotype was sampled from a man aged 40-75 years with stage III lung adenocarcinoma. This chain links TRBV4-1 with TRBJ2-1; 9 bases map to TRBD1. Sequenced here: peripheral blood mononuclear cells, sampled before any cancer treatment. Here the CDR3 reads CASSHLGTGTYNEQFF. The CDR3 region has the DNA TGCGCCAGCAGCCATCTCGGGACAGGGACCTACAATGAGCAGTTCTTC.